This T cell receptor (beta chain) originates from a study of early T cells in non-severe SARS-CoV-2 infection. Study overall: The sequenced material was bulk RNA from unsorted whole blood, and its chains were unpaired.

Individual cDNA molecules were tagged with unique molecular identifiers, the study reported. In TCRdb, the 5' RACE reads were re-called with MiXCR into one record per CDR3 protein. The repertoire holds fewer than 100,000 distinct CDR3 sequences, around 13% seen once, with around 2.5% in the top ten. This clonotype has ten or more counts. Its antigen is still unknown. Study conclusions and caveats: Anti-spike CD8 specificities were favored by VDJdb matching, whose results missed private and CD4 specificities.

With 5 bases removed from V and 4 bases from J, the gap between germline ends came to 14 bases. CDR1 and CDR2 from the germline V gene are MDHEN and SYDVKM. The CDR3 has 14 residues. Sequencing was performed on whole blood. The source is an adult who was a healthcare worker with PCR-confirmed SARS-CoV-2 infection or an uninfected control (not recorded which). The rearrangement joins TRBV28 to TRBJ1-1, with D uncertain. CDR3 sequence: CASSPPGWITEAFF. CDR3 DNA: TGTGCCAGCAGTCCGCCTGGGTGGATCACTGAAGCTTTCTTT.